Listed below are T cell receptor beta chains from one sample, sequenced in a study of blood T cell repertoires in COVID-19. This table comes from immunoSEQ multiplex PCR, and its TCRdb copy is limited to in-frame clones, with some not included. Seen here are a few hundred thousand clones, 85% observed once, and the top ten hold 3% to 4.5%. Sequenced sample: peripheral blood. These receptor sequences come from a woman between 18 and 30 years old with acute or convalescent COVID-19. Each CDR3 is given with its conserved first and last residue. The D gene is left open where the match is weak. Clone size is not always given. Where it is, it says once, few, many or a class for expanded clones.

D gene: TRBD1; J gene: TRBJ1-5; clone size: once; V gene: TRBV27; CDR3 length: 14; CDR3 DNA: TGTGCCAGCAGTTGGACAGGGGGCAATCAGCCCCAGCATTTT; CDR3 protein: CASSWTGGNQPQHF
D gene: NA; J gene: TRBJ2-7; clone size: NA; V gene: TRBV7-2; CDR3 length: 16; CDR3 DNA: TGTGCCAGCAGCTCTCGGAGGGGGGGGGCCCTCTACGAGCAGTACTTC; CDR3 protein: CASSSRRGGALYEQYF
D gene: NA; J gene: TRBJ2-7; clone size: NA; V gene: TRBV5-8; CDR3 length: 13; CDR3 DNA: TGTGCCAGCAGCTTAGGAGGAGCTCAAGAGCAGTACTTC; CDR3 protein: CASSLGGAQEQYF
D gene: NA; J gene: TRBJ1-2; clone size: NA; V gene: TRBV6-5; CDR3 length: 16; CDR3 DNA: TGTGCCAGCAGTTACTCGATGCTGGACAGAAGATATGGCTACACCTTC; CDR3 protein: CASSYSMLDRRYGYTF
D gene: TRBD2; J gene: TRBJ2-7; clone size: NA; V gene: TRBV7-9; CDR3 length: 15; CDR3 DNA: TGTGCCAGCAGCCACCCTAGTCGGGAGGGCCACGAGCAGTACTTC; CDR3 protein: CASSHPSREGHEQYF
D gene: NA; J gene: TRBJ1-1; clone size: few; V gene: TRBV7-3; CDR3 length: 14; CDR3 DNA: TGTGCCAGCAGCTTAGGGGGCTATGGCACTGAAGCTTTCTTT; CDR3 protein: CASSLGGYGTEAFF
D gene: NA; J gene: TRBJ1-1; clone size: once; V gene: TRBV7-3; CDR3 length: 13; CDR3 DNA: TGTGCCAGCAGCCCGTCCATCGGAGGCTCCGCTTTCTTT; CDR3 protein: CASSPSIGGSAFF
D gene: TRBD1; J gene: TRBJ1-2; clone size: NA; V gene: TRBV4-1; CDR3 length: 16; CDR3 DNA: TGCGCCAGCAGCCAAGCGGGACAGGGTAGAAACTATGGCTACACCTTC; CDR3 protein: CASSQAGQGRNYGYTF
D gene: TRBD2; J gene: TRBJ2-1; clone size: NA; V gene: TRBV3-1/TRBV3-2; CDR3 length: 13; CDR3 DNA: TGTGCCAGCAGCCGGCTAGCGGGGAATGAGCAGTTCTTC; CDR3 protein: CASSRLAGNEQFF
D gene: NA; J gene: TRBJ1-2; clone size: few; V gene: TRBV28; CDR3 length: 14; CDR3 DNA: TGTGCCAGCAGTTTTGAGGCAAAGGCGCCGGGCTACACCTTC; CDR3 protein: CASSFEAKAPGYTF
D gene: TRBD2; J gene: TRBJ2-1; clone size: NA; V gene: TRBV7-2; CDR3 length: 14; CDR3 DNA: TGTGCCAGCAGCTCACGAGGACTAGCGGGAGGAGTGTTCTTC; CDR3 protein: CASSSRGLAGGVFF
D gene: NA; J gene: TRBJ1-1; clone size: NA; V gene: TRBV9; CDR3 length: 14; CDR3 DNA: TGTGCCAGCAGCGTAGTGGCAGGGAACACTGAAGCTTTCTTT; CDR3 protein: CASSVVAGNTEAFF
D gene: TRBD1; J gene: TRBJ1-6; clone size: NA; V gene: TRBV7-6; CDR3 length: 14; CDR3 DNA: TGTGCCAGCAGAGAGGGACAGTCGAATTCACCCCTCCACTTT; CDR3 protein: CASREGQSNSPLHF
D gene: NA; J gene: TRBJ2-2; clone size: NA; V gene: TRBV11-3; CDR3 length: 12; CDR3 DNA: TGTGCCAGCAGCTTAGTTCTGGGGGAGCTGTTTTTT; CDR3 protein: CASSLVLGELFF
D gene: TRBD1; J gene: TRBJ1-4; clone size: NA; V gene: TRBV7-9; CDR3 length: 13; CDR3 DNA: TGTGCCAGCAGCCCGGACAGGGTGGAAAAACTGTTTTTT; CDR3 protein: CASSPDRVEKLFF
D gene: NA; J gene: TRBJ2-3; clone size: NA; V gene: TRBV5-6; CDR3 length: 16; CDR3 DNA: TGTGCCAGCAGCGATCTTAGTCCCCTTATCCCAGATACGCAGTATTTT; CDR3 protein: CASSDLSPLIPDTQYF
D gene: TRBD1; J gene: TRBJ1-2; clone size: NA; V gene: TRBV25-1; CDR3 length: 14; CDR3 DNA: TGTGCCAGCAGTGAAGGGGGACAGGGTGATGGCTACACCTTC; CDR3 protein: CASSEGGQGDGYTF
D gene: TRBD1; J gene: TRBJ1-2; clone size: NA; V gene: TRBV29-1; CDR3 length: 13; CDR3 DNA: TGCAGCGTTGGACAGGGGCCTAACTATGGCTACACCTTC; CDR3 protein: CSVGQGPNYGYTF
D gene: NA; J gene: TRBJ1-2; clone size: once; V gene: TRBV21-1; CDR3 length: 16; CDR3 DNA: TGTGCCAGCAGAAAGCCGCCTCCACAGGGCTCCGGTGGCTACACCTTC; CDR3 protein: CASRKPPPQGSGGYTF
D gene: TRBD1; J gene: TRBJ2-7; clone size: NA; V gene: TRBV6-5; CDR3 length: 14; CDR3 DNA: TGTGCCAGCCTTACCGGGACAGGGGCCTACGAGCAGTACTTC; CDR3 protein: CASLTGTGAYEQYF
D gene: NA; J gene: TRBJ1-2; clone size: NA; V gene: TRBV4-1; CDR3 length: 14; CDR3 DNA: TGCGCCAGCAGCCAAGCCGAGACAGCCTATGGCTACACCTTC; CDR3 protein: CASSQAETAYGYTF
D gene: NA; J gene: TRBJ1-1; clone size: NA; V gene: TRBV19; CDR3 length: 17; CDR3 DNA: TGTGCCAGTAGTATAGATCTACAGGGAGTTTTGAGCACTGAAGCTTTCTTT; CDR3 protein: CASSIDLQGVLSTEAFF